Listed here are 18 T cell receptor beta chains from one sample, sequenced in a study of beta chain features in type 1 diabetes (dated by TCRdb to between 2017 and 2018). The protocol used for the library was the immunoSEQ multiplex PCR assay. All of the isolated RNA was reverse transcribed with the High Capacity cDNA Reverse Transcription Kit, so expressed TCRB transcripts were sequenced. TCRdb took over this immuneACCESS table, retaining in-frame rearrangements with V and J assigned. Such tables are incomplete; in checked studies, under half of the missing clones stem from an unresolved V gene, and the remainder is unexplained. Here the sample has some 150,000 clones; 10% occur a single time. Clones ranked in the top ten supply under 1.5% of the sample. Sample: naive CD4+ T cells from blood. In the paper's terms, the cell subset or site label means: true naive CD4+ T cells. The receptors stem from a man in his late teens or twenties in good health.

This clone has only a few counts. This rearrangement joins TRBV5-1 to TRBJ2-3; tentatively, D is TRBD2 (6 bases). The CDR3 runs 15 residues. With 0 bases removed from V and 10 bases from J, the gap between germline ends came to 18 bases. CDR1 and CDR2 (germline): SGHRS, YFSETQ. This CDR3 reads CASSLEGGIWGAQYF. The CDR3 nucleotides are TGCGCCAGCAGCTTGGAAGGCGGTATCTGGGGGGCGCAGTATTTT.

The chain couples TRBV7-9 to TRBJ1-5; 11 bases match TRBD1. V shed 5 bases, J shed 2 bases, and the junction held 2 bases outside the gene matches. CDR1 and CDR2 from the germline V gene are SEHNR and FQNEAQ (reference sequence). This CDR3 is 15 amino acids long. CDR3 sequence (DNA): TGTGCCAGCAGCGAGGGACAGGGGGGCAATCAGCCCCAGCATTTT. This gives the protein CASSEGQGGNQPQHF.

The chain couples TRBV18 to TRBJ2-1; a weak D match, TRBD1 (7 bases). Germline V lookup: CDR1 KGHSH, CDR2 LQKENI. Trimming took 6 bases from V and 3 from J, leaving 15 bases between them. The CDR3 spans 15 residues. The CDR3 DNA sequence: TGTGCCAGCTCCCCCAGGAGGGACAGCTACAATGAGCAGTTCTTC. It encodes CASSPRRDSYNEQFF.

This chain connects TRBV5-1 to TRBJ2-5; D gene ambiguous. The CDR3 is 13 amino acids. The V end lost 1 base, the J end lost 2 bases, and 6 bases lay between the germline ends. Germline V CDR1 and CDR2: SGHRS, YFSETQ. The CDR3 here is CASSLTEQETQYF. DNA of the CDR3: TGCGCCAGCAGCTTGACAGAGCAAGAGACCCAGTACTTC.

This chain uses TRBV7-9 with TRBJ2-2; 7 nucleotides agree with TRBD2. V lost 1 base, J lost 6 bases, and 8 bases stayed unmatched. The CDR3 spans 16 residues. Per the germline V gene, CDR1 is SEHNR and CDR2 is FQNEAQ (reference sequence). CDR3: CASSLDGGGVAGELFF. CDR3 nucleotides: TGTGCCAGCAGCTTAGATGGCGGGGGAGTGGCCGGGGAGCTGTTTTTT.

CDR3 sequence reads: CASSTVRNLAYEQYF. CDR3 in DNA: TGTGCCAGCAGTACCGTCAGGAATCTCGCTTACGAGCAGTACTTC. The chain is built from TRBV6-6 and TRBJ2-7; D is unresolved. V was pared by 5 bases and J by 4 bases, with 18 bases between. The CDR3 spans 15 residues. CDR1 is MNHNY, CDR2 SVGAGI, per germline (reference sequence).

The V and J genes are TRBV28 and TRBJ2-5; 9 bases fit TRBD2. The CDR3 covers 15 residues. Germline V gene lookup returns CDR1 MDHEN and CDR2 SYDVKM. The trim removed 6 bases at V and 2 bases at J, leaving 7 bases unmatched. The CDR3 reads CASRGGLAGQETQYF. CDR3 DNA sequence: TGTGCCAGCAGAGGCGGGCTAGCGGGGCAAGAGACCCAGTACTTC.

This clone was counted a few times. V usage is TRBV7-8 and J usage is TRBJ2-3; TRBD2 agrees at 8 bases. The CDR3 spans 14 residues. Trimming cost V 3 bases and J 4 bases; bases outside gene matches: 3. Germline lookup yields CDR1 SGHVS and CDR2 FQNEAQ. This CDR3 is CASSFYGGADTQYF. CDR3 nucleotide sequence: TGTGCCAGCAGCTTCTACGGGGGGGCAGATACGCAGTATTTT.

This chain uses TRBV5-8 with TRBJ2-3; D unclear. V lost 4 bases to trimming and J lost 0 bases, with 12 bases between them. The CDR3 is 15 amino acids. Germline loops: CDR1 SGHTS, CDR2 YDEGEE. CDR3: CASSLGGTSTDTQYF. Here the CDR3 DNA reads TGTGCCAGCAGCCTCGGCGGTACTAGCACAGATACGCAGTATTTT.

This clone was counted only a few times. This chain joins TRBV28 and TRBJ1-4; D is unresolved. The CDR3 contains 13 residues. Looked up from germline, CDR1 is MDHEN and CDR2 is SYDVKM. The V gene lost 4 bases and the J gene lost 0 bases, with 3 bases spanning the gap. The CDR3: CASSSATNEKLFF. As DNA, the CDR3 is TGTGCCAGCAGTTCTGCAACTAATGAAAAACTGTTTTTT. Using reference TRBV28 and TRBJ1-4 for the parts outside the CDR3, the full variable domain is DVKVTQSSRYLVKRTGEKVFLECVQDMDHENMFWYRQDPGLGLRLIYFSYDVKMKEKGDIPEGYSVSREKKERFSLILESASTNQTSMYLCASSSATNEKLFFGSGTQLSVL.

V and J are TRBV28 and TRBJ2-7; 10 nucleotides line up with TRBD1. With V trimmed by 3 bases and J by 0 bases, 8 bases remained unmatched. Germline loops: CDR1 MDHEN, CDR2 SYDVKM. There are 17 residues in the CDR3. The CDR3 loop reads CASSFGDRGISSYEQYF. CDR3 nucleotides: TGTGCCAGCAGTTTTGGGGACAGGGGCATCAGCTCCTACGAGCAGTACTTC.

The table lists this clone with a few counts. The CDR3 region is CASRSTGGTDTQYF. The CDR3 bases are TGTGCCAGCAGATCTACAGGGGGCACAGATACGCAGTATTTT. This sequence joins TRBV6-6 and TRBJ2-3, with 7 bases fitting TRBD1. The germline CDR1 and CDR2 sequences are MNHNY and SVGAGI (reference sequence). V trimming: 6 bases; J trimming: 1 base; junction bases outside the gene matches: 4. CDR3 length equals 14 residues.

This clone was counted a few times. The chain links TRBV11-2 to TRBJ2-7, with D unclear. The germline gives CDR1 SGHAT, CDR2 FQNNGV. Trimming took 0 bases from V and 3 from J, leaving 9 bases between them. The CDR3 is made up of 14 amino acids. The CDR3 DNA reads TGTGCCAGCAGCTTAGACTTGCTCGGCTACGAGCAGTACTTC. It yields the protein CASSLDLLGYEQYF.

This clone has ten or more counts. The genes are TRBV5-1 and TRBJ2-5; TRBD1 aligns across 9 bases. Germline V gene data show CDR1 as SGHRS and CDR2 as YFSETQ. V was clipped by 1 base and J by 5 bases; unmatched bases: 3. This CDR3 contains 14 residues. The CDR3 sequence is CASSLTGGAETQYF. The CDR3 DNA sequence: TGCGCCAGCAGCTTGACAGGGGGCGCGGAGACCCAGTACTTC. Combining the CDR3 with reference TRBV5-1 and TRBJ2-5 gives the whole variable domain KAGVTQTPRYLIKTRGQQVTLSCSPISGHRSVSWYQQTPGQGLQFLFEYFSETQRNKGNFPGRFSGRQFSNSRSEMNVSTLELGDSALYLCASSLTGGAETQYFGPGTRLLVL.

The table lists this clone with a few counts. The sample holds other DNA sequences that translate to the same CDR3. The chain combines TRBV9 with TRBJ2-3; D is possibly TRBD1 (5 bases). CDR1 SGDLS and CDR2 YYNGEE come from the germline V gene. The CDR3 length is 13 residues. V was trimmed by 1 base and J by 3 bases, leaving 6 bases between them. This CDR3 is CASSVQGTDTQYF. The DNA for the CDR3 is TGTGCCAGCAGCGTACAGGGTACAGATACGCAGTATTTT.

This clone appeared a few times. The V call is TRBV29-1, the J call TRBJ2-4; TRBD1 is a possible D gene (6 bases). Trimming stripped 4 bases from V and 3 bases from J, with 22 bases between. CDR3 length: 17 residues. CDR1 is SQVTM and CDR2 is ANQGSEA in the germline V gene. CDR3 bases: TGCAGCGTTGTCATAGAGGAAGGGGGTTTAATCAAAAACATTCAGTACTTC. It translates to CSVVIEEGGLIKNIQYF.

Many counts were recorded for this clone. This chain links TRBV7-2 with TRBJ2-6; 7 nucleotides align to TRBD1. CDR1 is SGHTA and CDR2 is FQGNSA in the germline V gene. The trim removed 4 bases at V and 0 bases at J, leaving 3 bases unmatched. This CDR3 has 16 amino acids. CDR3 protein: CASSSDRPSGANVLTF. CDR3 nucleotides: TGTGCCAGCAGCTCGGACAGGCCCTCTGGGGCCAACGTCCTGACTTTC. The entire variable domain, with the rest obtained from reference TRBV7-2 and TRBJ2-6, is as follows: GAGVSQSPSNKVTEKGKDVELRCDPISGHTALYWYRQSLGQGLEFLIYFQGNSAPDKSGLPSDRFSAERTGGSVSTLTIQRTQQEDSAVYLCASSSDRPSGANVLTFGAGSRLTVL.

A few counts support this clone. The chain recombines TRBV7-6 with TRBJ1-1; D is unclear. The germline CDR1 and CDR2 sequences are SGHVS and FNYEAQ. The CDR3 contains 12 residues. V lost 1 base and J 11 bases, leaving 11 bases between the germline ends. In DNA form, the CDR3 reads TGTGCCAGCAGCTTAGTCGAGGGTAGGGCTTTCTTT. Encoded protein: CASSLVEGRAFF.